Following are 26 T cell receptor beta chains from one sample sequenced in a study of shared clonotypes between healthy human individuals. Some clones are missing from TCRdb's copy, which holds only in-frame ones; the method was immunoSEQ multiplex PCR. The table lists 2,500,000 or so clones, over 85% of them singletons. Sequences were obtained from naive CD4+ T cells from PBMCs. Regarding subset: CD45RA+ positively selected. These receptor sequences come from a young man in good health. Some clones in this sample may be carry-over from other donors' samples.

The gene calls are TRBV9 and TRBJ2-3, with 13 bases identical to TRBD2. Germline V gene lookup returns CDR1 SGDLS and CDR2 YYNGEE. Trimming at V came to 1 base and at J to 5 bases, leaving 19 bases not matched to a gene. This CDR3 is 21 amino acids long. CDR3 sequence reads: CASSVSAGLAGVGRSVDTQYF. Here the CDR3 DNA reads TGTGCCAGCAGCGTATCTGCCGGACTAGCGGGAGTGGGTAGGTCGGTAGATACGCAGTATTTT.

The gene calls are TRBV28 and TRBJ2-7; TRBD2 aligns across 10 bases. V shed 3 bases, J shed 5 bases, and the junction held 4 bases outside the gene matches. From germline, CDR1 is MDHEN and CDR2 SYDVKM. The CDR3 is made up of 14 amino acids. This chain's CDR3 is CASSFLAGVNEQYF. The CDR3 nucleotides read TGTGCCAGCAGTTTCCTAGCGGGAGTCAACGAGCAGTACTTC.

The V call is TRBV6-1, the J call TRBJ1-2, with D possibly being TRBD1 (5 bases). The CDR3 loop spans 12 amino acids. The germline V gene has CDR1 MNHNS and CDR2 SASEGT. Deletions cut 6 bases from V and 7 bases from J, with 12 bases between. CDR3 bases: TGTGCCAGCAGCGGCAGGGCTGGTGGCTACACCTTC. This gives the protein CASSGRAGGYTF.

The chain couples TRBV5-5 to TRBJ2-7; 15 bases line up with TRBD2. The CDR3 spans 16 residues. Germline CDR1 and CDR2: SGHKS and YYEKEE (reference sequence). Losses at the gene ends were 3 bases for V and 5 bases for J; bases not matched to a gene: 6. The chain's CDR3 is CASSWGLAGGLDEQYF. The CDR3 nucleotides read TGTGCCAGCAGCTGGGGACTAGCGGGAGGTTTAGACGAGCAGTACTTC.

This clone showed up just a few times. Different DNA sequences within this sample yield the same CDR3. V is TRBV18 and J is TRBJ1-1; 8 bases are a match to TRBD1. V dropped 3 bases and J dropped 4; count of bases not matched to a gene: 1. The germline gives CDR1 KGHSH, CDR2 LQKENI. CDR3 length: 13 amino acids. CDR3 nucleotides: TGTGCCAGCTCACCGACAGGGGTCACTGAAGCTTTCTTT. This sequence encodes CASSPTGVTEAFF.

V gene TRBV9 combines with J gene TRBJ2-7, with TRBD2 matching over 12 bases. CDR3 length equals 15 residues. The V gene end was trimmed by 4 bases and the J gene end by 6 bases; junction bases not matched to a gene: 8. Looked up from germline, CDR1 is SGDLS and CDR2 is YYNGEE. The CDR3 nucleotides are TGTGCCAGCAGCCCGAGACTAGCGGGAGTAAGCGAGCAGTACTTC. It translates to CASSPRLAGVSEQYF.

The chain has TRBV19 and TRBJ2-3; TRBD2 matches at 13 bases. This CDR3 is built from 17 residues. V lost 5 bases and J lost 5; bases outside the gene matches: 10. Germline V gene sequence: CDR1 LNHDA, CDR2 SQIVND (reference sequence). CDR3 sequence reads: CASSETLAGGPRDTQYF. The DNA of the CDR3 is TGTGCCAGTAGTGAAACACTAGCGGGAGGGCCGAGAGATACGCAGTATTTT.

The J gene is TRBJ1-3, the V gene TRBV5-3, with D possibly matching TRBD1 (6 bases). TRBV5-3 falls under the ORF class, with uncertain function. The CDR3 loop spans 17 amino acids. The ends were cut back, 1 base at V and 2 bases at J, with 16 bases in the middle. This CDR3 is CARSLTTRGLAGNTIYF. The DNA for the CDR3 is TGTGCCAGAAGCTTGACCACCCGGGGGCTAGCTGGAAACACCATATATTTT.

J is TRBJ1-2 and V is TRBV6-5; weak D call: TRBD1 (5 bases). There are 14 residues in the CDR3. Trimming left V 7 bases short and J 6 bases short, with 18 bases between. Germline assignment: CDR1 MNHEY and CDR2 SVGAGI. The CDR3 loop is CASTYSGRLDGYTF. The CDR3 DNA sequence: TGTGCCAGCACCTACTCGGGACGGCTTGATGGCTACACCTTC.

Written as DNA, the CDR3 is TGTGCCAGCAGTACGGGACGCCGGGGGGCCAACGTCCTGACTTTC. It is translated as CASSTGRRGANVLTF. This chain joins TRBV6-1 and TRBJ2-6; D tentatively fits TRBD1 or TRBD2 (5 bases each). V lost 5 bases and J 4 bases, leaving 12 bases between the germline ends. CDR3 size: 15 residues. Germline values: CDR1 MNHNS, CDR2 SASEGT.

The chain links TRBV2 to TRBJ1-1; tentative D call: TRBD1 (5 bases). V lost 8 bases and J 1 base, leaving 11 bases between the germline ends. Germline V gives CDR1 SNHLY, CDR2 FYNNEI. This CDR3 region has 13 residues. The CDR3 DNA sequence: TGTGCCAGCCACAAACAGGAGAACACTGAAGCTTTCTTT. It yields the protein CASHKQENTEAFF.

The CDR3 nucleotides read TGTGCCAGCAGCTCCCTAGGCAGATCGATCACAGATACGCAGTATTTT. This codes for CASSSLGRSITDTQYF. The V and J genes are TRBV28 and TRBJ2-3; no reliable D call. The CDR3 loop spans 16 amino acids. Germline values: CDR1 MDHEN, CDR2 SYDVKM. The V gene lost 6 bases and the J gene lost 2 bases, with 18 bases spanning the gap.

V usage is TRBV18 and J usage is TRBJ2-1, with a tentative D call TRBD1 (6 bases). The ends were cut back, 8 bases at V and 4 bases at J, with 15 bases in the middle. This CDR3 has 14 amino acids. Germline V gene lookup returns CDR1 KGHSH and CDR2 LQKENI. In DNA, the CDR3 is TGTGCCAGCGCTACTGGTACAGGGTACAATGAGCAGTTCTTC. It translates to CASATGTGYNEQFF.

The rearrangement links TRBV30 to TRBJ1-1, with TRBD1 matching over 9 bases. From germline, CDR1 is GTSNPN and CDR2 SVGIG (reference sequence). Trimming cost V 4 bases and J 4 bases; bases outside gene matches: 10. The CDR3 totals 15 residues. The DNA of the CDR3 is TGTGCCTGGACCACAGGGGGCTGGGTAAGCACTGAAGCTTTCTTT. Protein product: CAWTTGGWVSTEAFF.

The rearrangement joins TRBV4-1 to TRBJ2-2, with 12 bases fitting TRBD1. J gave up 8 bases and V 4 bases, and 11 bases lay outside the gene matches. The CDR3 extends over 17 amino acids. In germline, CDR1 is MGHRA, CDR2 YSYEKL. CDR3 amino acids: CASSRTLPGQGAGELFF. The CDR3, as DNA: TGCGCCAGCAGCCGAACGCTTCCGGGACAGGGGGCTGGGGAGCTGTTTTTT.

The chain is built from TRBV29-1 and TRBJ2-7; D might be TRBD1 (5 bases). This CDR3 is built from 15 residues. CDR1 is SQVTM and CDR2 is ANQGSEA in the germline V gene. Trimming removed 2 bases from V and 5 bases from J, with 19 bases in between. The DNA of the CDR3 is TGCAGCGTTGAATTGTGGGTGGGGCTTTACCACGAGCAGTACTTC. Amino acid sequence: CSVELWVGLYHEQYF.

The gene calls are TRBV21-1 and TRBJ2-3; the table's D call, TRBD2, was not checked against the DNA. TRBV21-1 is given as a pseudogene. The CDR3 runs 16 residues. CDR3 sequence: CASSKLIRTSTDTQYF. The CDR3 DNA reads TGTGCCAGCAGCAAATTAATTCGGACTAGCACAGATACGCAGTATTTT.

The chain is built from TRBV6-6 and TRBJ2-7; TRBD1 or TRBD2 may be the D gene (6 bases each). Germline CDR1 reads MNHNY; CDR2 reads SVGAGI (reference sequence). V was pared by 2 bases and J by 3 bases, with 17 bases between. The CDR3 runs 16 residues. The DNA for the CDR3 is TGTGCCAGCAGTTACGCCAAGGGGGGTATAAGCTACGAGCAGTACTTC. Its translation: CASSYAKGGISYEQYF.

As to this clone: The sample holds other DNA sequences that translate to the same CDR3. The CDR3 region is CASSLALAGSSYEQYF. The DNA for the CDR3 is TGCGCCAGCAGCTTGGCACTAGCGGGAAGCTCCTACGAGCAGTACTTC. The chain recombines TRBV5-1 with TRBJ2-7; 10 bases align to TRBD2. The CDR3 is 16 amino acids. V was clipped by 0 bases and J by 0 bases; unmatched bases: 3. Germline lookup yields CDR1 SGHRS and CDR2 YFSETQ.

The chain links TRBV18 to TRBJ2-7; 8 nucleotides match TRBD1. Germline CDR1 and CDR2: KGHSH and LQKENI. V shed 3 bases and J 2 bases; nucleotides not matched to a gene: 6. This CDR3 region has 15 residues. DNA of the CDR3: TGTGCCAGCTCACCCCAGGGACAGGCCACCTACGAGCAGTACTTC. The encoded protein is CASSPQGQATYEQYF.

CDR3: CASQGVYGYTF. As DNA, the CDR3 is TGTGCCAGCCAGGGGGTCTATGGCTACACCTTC. The chain uses TRBV2 and TRBJ1-2; 7 bases fit TRBD1. Per the germline V gene, CDR1 is SNHLY and CDR2 is FYNNEI. V gave up 8 bases and J gave up 4 bases; unmatched junction bases: 1. The CDR3 consists of 11 residues.

V and J are TRBV7-6 and TRBJ2-5; D unclear. There are 14 residues in the CDR3. The germline V gene encodes CDR1 SGHVS and CDR2 FNYEAQ. The ends were cut back, 2 bases at V and 4 bases at J, with 11 bases in the middle. The CDR3 DNA reads as TGTGCCAGCAGCTTATTCGAACAGCTAGAGACCCAGTACTTC. Translating gives CASSLFEQLETQYF. The complete variable domain, with remaining parts taken from reference TRBV7-6 and TRBJ2-5, reads GAGVSQSPRYKVTKRGQDVALRCDPISGHVSLYWYRQALGQGPEFLTYFNYEAQQDKSGLPNDRFSAERPEGSISTLTIQRTEQRDSAMYRCASSLFEQLETQYFGPGTRLLVL.

This chain connects TRBV5-1 to TRBJ2-5; unclear D gene. The CDR3 runs 11 residues. V lost 4 bases and J 5 bases, leaving 6 bases between the germline ends. The V gene's germline CDR1 is SGHRS and CDR2 YFSETQ. The CDR3 DNA follows: TGCGCCAGCAGCGACCTTGAGACCCAGTACTTC. This gives the protein CASSDLETQYF.

The gene calls are TRBV6-1 and TRBJ2-7, with 7 bases identical to TRBD2. There are 14 residues in the CDR3. The J segment lost 5 bases and the V segment lost 2 bases, leaving 6 bases of the junction unmatched. Germline loops: CDR1 MNHNS, CDR2 SASEGT. For the CDR3, the DNA is TGTGCCAGCAGTGAATTCGGGAGGAGCAACGAGCAGTACTTC. Translation: CASSEFGRSNEQYF.

This sequence joins TRBV30 and TRBJ2-2; the match to TRBD2 covers 8 bases. CDR1 is GTSNPN and CDR2 is SVGIG in the germline V gene (reference sequence). The CDR3 length is 14 residues. V trimming: 1 base; J trimming: 15 bases; junction bases outside the gene matches: 13. CDR3 DNA: TGTGCCTGGAGTGACGTAGCGGGATCCCTCCGAGTGTTTTTT. Translated, it gives CAWSDVAGSLRVFF.

The chain joins TRBV6-5 to TRBJ2-3; possibly TRBD1 for D (5 bases). This CDR3 comprises 11 residues. Trimming stripped 7 bases from V and 7 bases from J, with 9 bases between. Germline CDR1 and CDR2: MNHEY and SVGAGI. The CDR3 DNA follows: TGTGCCAGCAAAGGGGCGAATACGCAGTATTTT. Protein: CASKGANTQYF.